Presented here are 13 T cell receptor beta chains from one specimen sequenced in a study of post-analysis software for immune sequencing data. Study-level findings and limits: Patients showed TRBV5-6, TRBV5-1 and TRBV20-1 among 4 or 5 TRBV segments more frequent than in controls.

For these TCRs, the target antigens are not known. Carried by the TCR beta cDNA libraries were unique molecular identifiers. A single record per CDR3 protein comes from TCRdb applying MiXCR to the PCR reads. This table has around 190,000 distinct CDR3 sequences, 29% appearing once. The sequencing sample was made of blood. All receptors derive from a girl aged 2 to 17 with multiple sclerosis.

This clonotype has more than one count but fewer than ten. The V call is TRBV27, the J call TRBJ1-1; 11 nucleotides match TRBD1. J gave up 5 bases and V 1 base, and 6 bases lay outside the gene matches. The CDR3 runs 16 residues. Germline V gene sequence: CDR1 MNHEY, CDR2 SMNVEV (reference sequence). The CDR3 DNA reads TGTGCCAGCAGTTTATGGGGGACAGGGGGGGGTACTGAAGCTTTCTTT. Encoded protein: CASSLWGTGGGTEAFF.

This clonotype was seen a few times. One base away lies a much larger clone, so this may be a sequencing read error. This rearrangement joins TRBV12-3 or TRBV12-4 to TRBJ2-7; 8 bases fit TRBD1. The CDR3 runs 13 residues. The CDR3 nucleotides read TGTGCCGGCAGGGTGGCACAGGGGGTCGAGCAGTACTTC. Protein: CAGRVAQGVEQYF.

This clonotype has at least ten counts. This sequence joins TRBV5-1 and TRBJ2-1, with 11 nucleotides matching TRBD2. CDR1 and CDR2 from the germline V gene are SGHRS and YFSETQ. The CDR3 is made up of 15 amino acids. The junction had 4 bases not matched to a gene; V was cut back by 1 base and J by 7 bases. This CDR3 is CASSLLAGGDNEQFF. CDR3 in DNA: TGCGCCAGCAGCTTGCTAGCGGGAGGAGATAATGAGCAGTTCTTC.

The chain uses TRBV5-1 and TRBJ2-3, with 8 bases fitting TRBD2. Unmatched junction bases numbered 7, after V lost 0 bases and J lost 1 base. The length of the CDR3 is 17 residues. Germline assignment: CDR1 SGHRS and CDR2 YFSETQ. In DNA, the CDR3 is TGCGCCAGCAGCTTGGAACCACTAGCGGTTGGCACAGATACGCAGTATTTT. Translated, it gives CASSLEPLAVGTDTQYF.

A remark on this clonotype: A much larger clonotype is one base distant, so this may be a read error. Because it lacks the conserved phenylalanine or tryptophan at the end, this CDR3 is likely a read error. The V call is TRBV10-2, the J call TRBJ2-7, with D perhaps matching TRBD1 or TRBD2 (5 bases each). There are 14 residues in the CDR3. V lost 6 bases and J lost 2, with 14 bases in between. Germline V lookup: CDR1 WSHSY, CDR2 SAAADI. The CDR3 sequence: CASSGVTTAYEQYL. CDR3 nucleotide sequence: TGCGCCAGCAGCGGGGTTACGACAGCCTACGAGCAGTACTTG.

This chain connects TRBV15 to TRBJ1-1; D is uncertain. From germline, CDR1 is LNHNV and CDR2 YYDKDF (reference sequence). The V end lost 5 bases, the J end lost 4 bases, and 11 bases lay between the germline ends. The CDR3 is 13 amino acids. The CDR3 spells CATSLRVGTEAFF. The CDR3 DNA is TGTGCCACCAGCCTTAGGGTGGGCACTGAAGCTTTCTTT.

The V gene is TRBV15, the J gene TRBJ1-2; TRBD1 might be the D (6 bases). The CDR3 runs 15 residues. Per germline, CDR1 LNHNV and CDR2 YYDKDF (reference sequence). The ends were cut back, 0 bases at V and 7 bases at J, with 15 bases in the middle. As DNA, the CDR3 is TGTGCCACCAGCAGAGATGTCCCCACAGGGCTTGGCTACACCTTC. Translated: CATSRDVPTGLGYTF.

V gene TRBV12-3 or TRBV12-4 combines with J gene TRBJ1-2; 8 bases map to TRBD1. With V trimmed by 7 bases and J by 7 bases, 5 bases remained unmatched. This CDR3 is built from 12 residues. CDR3 DNA sequence: TGTGCCAGCAAACACAGGGGGTTTGGCTACACCTTC. Amino acid sequence: CASKHRGFGYTF.

In its sample, this clonotype was seen a few times. The rearrangement joins TRBV12-3 or TRBV12-4 to TRBJ1-3, with D perhaps matching TRBD1 (6 bases). V lost 5 bases, J lost 0 bases, and 11 bases lay in between. This CDR3 has 15 residues. The CDR3 loop is CASSGGPRSGNTIYF. The CDR3 nucleotides read TGTGCCAGCAGTGGGGGCCCCCGCTCTGGAAACACCATATATTTT.

With respect to this clonotype: A much larger clone sits a single nucleotide away, making a read error possible. The chain has TRBV7-9 and TRBJ2-1, with D maybe TRBD2 (5 bases). The CDR3 has 16 residues. Germline-derived CDR1 and CDR2 are SEHNR and FQNEAQ (reference sequence). CDR3 nucleotides: TGTGCCAGCAGCCCTAGAGCGGTGGGAGTGGGCAATGGGCAGTTCTTC. Residues: CASSPRAVGVGNGQFF.

Regarding this clonotype: This sequence may be a read error, since a much larger clone differs from it by one base. This sequence joins TRBV5-1 and TRBJ2-4; D is undetermined. CDR1 and CDR2 (germline): SGHRS, YFSETQ. V gave up 5 bases and J gave up 0 bases, with 12 bases separating them. The CDR3 consists of 15 residues. The CDR3 spells CASSRAAVAKNIQYF. In nucleotides, the CDR3 is TGCGCCAGCAGTAGAGCAGCAGTAGCCAAAAACATTCAGTACTTC.

The V gene is TRBV29-1, the J gene TRBJ2-7; 7 bases fit TRBD1. This CDR3 spans 12 amino acids. Germline V gives CDR1 SQVTM, CDR2 ANQGSEA. J lost 4 bases, V lost 2 bases, and 2 bases had no gene match. CDR3 in DNA: TGCAGCGTTGAACTCAGGGGGTACGAGCAGTACTTC. The encoded protein is CSVELRGYEQYF.

This clonotype occurred many times. The V gene is TRBV20-1, the J gene TRBJ2-4, with TRBD2 matching over 8 bases. Germline CDR1 is DFQATT and CDR2 is SNEGSKA (reference sequence). This CDR3 has 13 residues. J was trimmed by 8 bases and V by 5 bases; bases with no gene match: 8. The CDR3 DNA reads TGCAGTGCTTGGGAAGCGGGAGCGGACATTCAGTACTTC. Translating gives CSAWEAGADIQYF.